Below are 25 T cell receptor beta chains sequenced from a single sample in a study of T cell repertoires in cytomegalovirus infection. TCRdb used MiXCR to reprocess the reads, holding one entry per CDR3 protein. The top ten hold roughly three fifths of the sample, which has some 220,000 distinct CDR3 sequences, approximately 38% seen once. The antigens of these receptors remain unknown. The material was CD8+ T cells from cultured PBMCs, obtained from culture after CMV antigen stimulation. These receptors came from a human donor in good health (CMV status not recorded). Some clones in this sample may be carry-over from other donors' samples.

The CDR3 region is CASRGQGSSYNSPLHF. CDR3 in DNA: TGTGCCAGCAGGGGACAGGGAAGCTCCTATAATTCACCCCTCCACTTT. The chain is built from TRBV4-2 and TRBJ1-6; 9 bases are shared with TRBD1. The germline V gene encodes CDR1 LGHNA and CDR2 YNFKEQ. V lost 6 bases and J lost 0; bases outside the gene matches: 3. The CDR3 runs 16 residues.

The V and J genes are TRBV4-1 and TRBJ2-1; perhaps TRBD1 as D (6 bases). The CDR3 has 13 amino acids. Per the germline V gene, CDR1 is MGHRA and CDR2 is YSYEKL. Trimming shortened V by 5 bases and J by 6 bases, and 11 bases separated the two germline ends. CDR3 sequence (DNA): TGCGCCAGCAGCTATGGACAGTTCAATGAGCAGTTCTTC. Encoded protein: CASSYGQFNEQFF.

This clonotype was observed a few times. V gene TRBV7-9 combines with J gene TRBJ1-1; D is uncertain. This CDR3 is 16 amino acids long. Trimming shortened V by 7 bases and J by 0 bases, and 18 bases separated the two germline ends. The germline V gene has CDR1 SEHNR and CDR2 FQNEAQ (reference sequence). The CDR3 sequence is CASTQQETPLNTEAFF. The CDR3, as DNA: TGTGCCAGCACCCAACAAGAGACTCCCTTGAACACTGAAGCTTTCTTT. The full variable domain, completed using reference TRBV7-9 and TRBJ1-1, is DTGVSQNPRHKITKRGQNVTFRCDPISEHNRLYWYRQTLGQGPEFLTYFQNEAQLEKSRLLSDRFSAERPKGSFSTLEIQRTEQGDSAMYLCASTQQETPLNTEAFFGQGTRLTVV.

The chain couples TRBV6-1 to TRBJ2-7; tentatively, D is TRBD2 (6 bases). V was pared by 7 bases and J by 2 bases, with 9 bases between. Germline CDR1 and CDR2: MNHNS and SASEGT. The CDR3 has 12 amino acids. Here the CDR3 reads CASKGLTYEQYF. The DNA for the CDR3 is TGTGCCAGCAAGGGACTTACCTACGAGCAGTACTTC.

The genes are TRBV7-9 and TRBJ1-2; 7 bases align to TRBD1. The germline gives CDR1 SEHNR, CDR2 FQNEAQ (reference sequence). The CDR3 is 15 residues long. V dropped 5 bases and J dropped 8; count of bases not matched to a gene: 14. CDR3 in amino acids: CASSPAGQTPWGYTF. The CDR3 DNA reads TGTGCCAGCAGCCCAGCGGGACAGACCCCCTGGGGCTACACCTTC.

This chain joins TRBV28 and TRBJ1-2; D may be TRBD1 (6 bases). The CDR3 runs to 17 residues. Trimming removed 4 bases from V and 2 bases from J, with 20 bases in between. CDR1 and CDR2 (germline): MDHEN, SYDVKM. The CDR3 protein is CASSYLLQGPGNYGYTF. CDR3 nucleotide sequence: TGTGCCAGCAGTTACCTTTTACAGGGCCCAGGAAACTATGGCTACACCTTC.

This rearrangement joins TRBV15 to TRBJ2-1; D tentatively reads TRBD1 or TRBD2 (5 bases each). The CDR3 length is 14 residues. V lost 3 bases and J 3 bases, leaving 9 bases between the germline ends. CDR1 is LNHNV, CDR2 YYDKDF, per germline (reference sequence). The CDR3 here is CATSSWDDYNEQFF. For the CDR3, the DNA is TGTGCCACCAGCAGCTGGGACGACTACAATGAGCAGTTCTTC.

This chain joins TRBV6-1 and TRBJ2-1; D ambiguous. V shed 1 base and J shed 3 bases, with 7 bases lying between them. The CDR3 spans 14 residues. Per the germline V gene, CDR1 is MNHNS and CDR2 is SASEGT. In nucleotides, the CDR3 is TGTGCCAGCAGTGAAGATTCGCGCTACAATGAGCAGTTCTTC. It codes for CASSEDSRYNEQFF.

The DNA of the CDR3 is TGTGCCAGCAGTTTAAGGCGGGAGGGCGACAGCAATCAGCCCCAGCATTTT. Amino acid sequence: CASSLRREGDSNQPQHF. This chain uses TRBV28 with TRBJ1-5; D remains unclear. The V and J ends lost 2 bases and 1 base respectively, with 15 bases between them. Germline lookup yields CDR1 MDHEN and CDR2 SYDVKM. This CDR3 is 17 amino acids long.

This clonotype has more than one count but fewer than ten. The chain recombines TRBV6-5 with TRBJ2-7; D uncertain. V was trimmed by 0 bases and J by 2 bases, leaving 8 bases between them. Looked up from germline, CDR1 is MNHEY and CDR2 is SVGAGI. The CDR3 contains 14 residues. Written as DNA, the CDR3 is TGTGCCAGCAGTTACTCGGCAGAAACCTACGAGCAGTACTTC. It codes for CASSYSAETYEQYF.

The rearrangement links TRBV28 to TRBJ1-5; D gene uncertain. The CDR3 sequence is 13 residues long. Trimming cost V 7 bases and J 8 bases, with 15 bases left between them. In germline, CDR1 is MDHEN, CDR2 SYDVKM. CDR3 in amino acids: CASKRLTAEPQHF. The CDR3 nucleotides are TGTGCCAGCAAGCGACTGACTGCCGAGCCCCAGCATTTT.

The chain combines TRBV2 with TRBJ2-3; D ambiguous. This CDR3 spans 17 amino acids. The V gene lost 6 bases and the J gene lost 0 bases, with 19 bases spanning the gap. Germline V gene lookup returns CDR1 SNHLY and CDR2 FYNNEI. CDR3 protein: CASSLSTADLSTDTQYF. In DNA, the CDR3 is TGTGCCAGCAGCCTATCGACTGCTGACCTTAGCACAGATACGCAGTATTTT.

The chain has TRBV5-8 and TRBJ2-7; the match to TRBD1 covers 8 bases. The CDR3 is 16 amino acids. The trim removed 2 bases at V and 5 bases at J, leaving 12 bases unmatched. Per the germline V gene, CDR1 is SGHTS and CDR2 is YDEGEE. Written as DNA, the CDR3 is TGTGCCAGCAGCTTTTATAAGGACAGGGTTCCCCACGAGCAGTACTTC. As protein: CASSFYKDRVPHEQYF.

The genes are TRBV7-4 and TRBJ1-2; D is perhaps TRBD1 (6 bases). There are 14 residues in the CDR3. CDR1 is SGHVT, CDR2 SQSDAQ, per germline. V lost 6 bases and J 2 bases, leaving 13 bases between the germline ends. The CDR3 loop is CASSTTGVNYGYTF. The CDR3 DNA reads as TGTGCCAGCAGTACGACAGGCGTAAACTATGGCTACACCTTC.

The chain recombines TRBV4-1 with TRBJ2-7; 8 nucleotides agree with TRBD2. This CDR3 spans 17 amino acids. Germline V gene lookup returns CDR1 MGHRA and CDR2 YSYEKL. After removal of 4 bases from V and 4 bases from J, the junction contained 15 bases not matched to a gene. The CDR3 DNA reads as TGCGCCAGCAGCCCCCAGGTGATGAGCGGGAGATCTTACGAGCAGTACTTC. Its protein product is CASSPQVMSGRSYEQYF.

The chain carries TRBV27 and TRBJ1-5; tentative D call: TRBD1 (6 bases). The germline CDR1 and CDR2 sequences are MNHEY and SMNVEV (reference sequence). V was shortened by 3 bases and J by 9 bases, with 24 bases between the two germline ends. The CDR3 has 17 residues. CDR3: CASSFTGRPGIAGPQHF. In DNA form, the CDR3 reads TGTGCCAGCAGTTTTACAGGGAGGCCCGGCATAGCGGGGCCCCAGCATTTT.

CDR3 in DNA: TGTGCCAGCAGCTTGAAGGCTAGCGGGAGATGGGACCAAGAGACCCAGTACTTC. Protein product: CASSLKASGRWDQETQYF. This rearrangement joins TRBV5-6 to TRBJ2-5; TRBD2 agrees at 10 bases. The CDR3 has 18 amino acids. V lost 1 base, J lost 0 bases, and 9 bases stayed unmatched. CDR1 is SGHDT and CDR2 is YYEEEE in the germline V gene.

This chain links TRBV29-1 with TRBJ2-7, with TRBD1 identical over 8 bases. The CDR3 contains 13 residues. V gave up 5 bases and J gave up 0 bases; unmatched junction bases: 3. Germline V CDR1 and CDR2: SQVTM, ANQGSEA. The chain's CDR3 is CSVTGGISYEQYF. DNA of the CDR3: TGCAGCGTTACAGGGGGGATCTCCTACGAGCAGTACTTC.

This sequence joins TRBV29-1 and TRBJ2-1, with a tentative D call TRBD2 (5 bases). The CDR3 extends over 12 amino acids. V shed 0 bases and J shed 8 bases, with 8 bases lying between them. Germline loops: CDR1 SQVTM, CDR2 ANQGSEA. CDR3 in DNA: TGCAGCGTTGAAGACGTCGGGGATGAGCAGTTCTTC. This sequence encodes CSVEDVGDEQFF.

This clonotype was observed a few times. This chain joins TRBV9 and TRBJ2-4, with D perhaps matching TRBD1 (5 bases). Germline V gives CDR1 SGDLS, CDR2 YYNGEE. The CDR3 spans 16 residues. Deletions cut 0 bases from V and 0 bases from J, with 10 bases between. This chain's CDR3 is CASSVGSDIAKNIQYF. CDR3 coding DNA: TGTGCCAGCAGCGTAGGGTCGGACATAGCCAAAAACATTCAGTACTTC. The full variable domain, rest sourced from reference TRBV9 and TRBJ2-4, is DSGVTQTPKHLITATGQRVTLRCSPRSGDLSVYWYQQSLDQGLQFLIQYYNGEERAKGNILERFSAQQFPDLHSELNLSSLELGDSALYFCASSVGSDIAKNIQYFGAGTRLSVL.

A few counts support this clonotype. The DNA for the CDR3 is TGCGCCAGCAGCCAAGATCCCAGCGGGAGTTCGGGCGAGCAGTACTTC. It translates to CASSQDPSGSSGEQYF. The chain joins TRBV4-1 to TRBJ2-7, with 8 bases aligning to TRBD2. The CDR3 sequence is 16 residues long. Germline CDR1 reads MGHRA; CDR2 reads YSYEKL. With 0 bases clipped from V and 6 bases from J, the junction kept 10 bases outside the gene matches.

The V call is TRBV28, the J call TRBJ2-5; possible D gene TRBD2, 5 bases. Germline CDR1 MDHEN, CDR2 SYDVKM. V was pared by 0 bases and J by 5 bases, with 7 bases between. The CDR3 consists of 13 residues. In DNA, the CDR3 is TGTGCCAGCAGTTTATGGAGAGGGGAGACCCAGTACTTC. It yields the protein CASSLWRGETQYF. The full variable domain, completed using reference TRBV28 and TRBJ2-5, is DVKVTQSSRYLVKRTGEKVFLECVQDMDHENMFWYRQDPGLGLRLIYFSYDVKMKEKGDIPEGYSVSREKKERFSLILESASTNQTSMYLCASSLWRGETQYFGPGTRLLVL.

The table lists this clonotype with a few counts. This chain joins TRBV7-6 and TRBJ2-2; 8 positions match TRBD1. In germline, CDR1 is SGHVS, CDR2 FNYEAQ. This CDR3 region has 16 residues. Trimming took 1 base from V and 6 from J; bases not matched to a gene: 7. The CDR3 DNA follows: TGTGCCAGCAGCTTAGTTAGGACAGGGTTCCCCGGGGAGCTGTTTTTT. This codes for CASSLVRTGFPGELFF.

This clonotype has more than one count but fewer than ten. Here the CDR3 DNA reads TGTGCCAGCAGCTTAGTTGCCGTTGAAGATGAGCAGTTCTTC. Translation gives CASSLVAVEDEQFF. This chain joins TRBV11-2 and TRBJ2-1; D remains unclear. V lost 1 base, J lost 8 bases, and 12 bases lay in between. The CDR3 has 14 amino acids. Germline-derived CDR1 and CDR2 are SGHAT and FQNNGV.

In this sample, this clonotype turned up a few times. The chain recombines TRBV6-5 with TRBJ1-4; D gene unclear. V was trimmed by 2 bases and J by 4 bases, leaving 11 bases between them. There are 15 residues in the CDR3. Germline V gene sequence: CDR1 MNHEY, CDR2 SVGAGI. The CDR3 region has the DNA TGTGCCAGCAGTTACGGGGAGAGTGTTAATGAAAAACTGTTTTTT. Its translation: CASSYGESVNEKLFF.